Listed below are T cell receptor beta chains from one sample, sequenced in a study of human T cells and chemical hapten exposure. TCRdb re-called the RACE reads through MiXCR, storing one row per CDR3 protein. Of more than 250,000 distinct CDR3 sequences detected, approximately 7.5% appear once; the ten largest clones hold about 1.2%. The material was whole blood, obtained in connection with sensitization to the hapten diphenylcyclopropenone (DPC). The receptors originated from a man in his late teens or twenties with alopecia areata. Some clones in this sample may be carry-over from other donors' samples. CDR3s include the opening cysteine and the closing phenylalanine or tryptophan. A D gene is named only where the DNA matches it firmly. The size entry is marked missing in some rows and otherwise reads once, few, many or a size class.

abundance: few; j_gene: TRBJ1-6; d_gene: .; v_gene: TRBV7-9; CDR3nt: TGTGCCAGCAGCTTAGACTCCGGGATCGGATCACCCCTCCACTTT; CDR3aa: CASSLDSGIGSPLHF
abundance: .; j_gene: TRBJ1-5; d_gene: .; v_gene: TRBV7-2; CDR3nt: TGTGCCAGCAGCTTATCCCCGGGGGGGGCCCAGCCCCAGCATTTT; CDR3aa: CASSLSPGGAQPQHF
abundance: few; j_gene: TRBJ1-5; d_gene: .; v_gene: TRBV12-3/TRBV12-4; CDR3nt: TGTGCCAGCACCGCGGGTCCTTATCAGCCCCAGCATTTT; CDR3aa: CASTAGPYQPQHF
abundance: many; j_gene: TRBJ1-2; d_gene: .; v_gene: TRBV6-4; CDR3nt: TGTGCCAGCAGGGAAGGGGTTGGATCTAACTATGGCTACACCTTC; CDR3aa: CASREGVGSNYGYTF
abundance: few; j_gene: TRBJ1-2; d_gene: TRBD1; v_gene: TRBV6-5; CDR3nt: TGTGCCAGCACCAGGGGGCAGGGAGAAGGCTACACCTTC; CDR3aa: CASTRGQGEGYTF
abundance: .; j_gene: TRBJ2-6; d_gene: TRBD1; v_gene: TRBV12-3/TRBV12-4; CDR3nt: TGTGCCAGCAGTTTAGGGACAGGCTCTGGGGCCAACGTCCTGACTTTC; CDR3aa: CASSLGTGSGANVLTF
abundance: few; j_gene: TRBJ2-3; d_gene: TRBD2; v_gene: TRBV5-1; CDR3nt: TGCGCCAGCAGCTTGGGATCTGGACTAGCTTACGATACGCAGTATTTT; CDR3aa: CASSLGSGLAYDTQYF
abundance: few; j_gene: TRBJ1-1; d_gene: TRBD1; v_gene: TRBV10-3; CDR3nt: TGTGCCATCAGTGAGAGACAGGGGAAGGACACTGAAGCTTTCTTT; CDR3aa: CAISERQGKDTEAFF
abundance: many; j_gene: TRBJ2-3; d_gene: .; v_gene: TRBV5-4; CDR3nt: TGTGCCAGCAGCTTGCAACTAGCAGATACGCAGTATTTT; CDR3aa: CASSLQLADTQYF
abundance: .; j_gene: TRBJ2-7; d_gene: .; v_gene: TRBV4-2; CDR3nt: TGTGCCAGCAGCCAAGCCGGAGGGGAGTCCTACGAGCAGTACTTC; CDR3aa: CASSQAGGESYEQYF
abundance: few; j_gene: TRBJ1-3; d_gene: .; v_gene: TRBV9; CDR3nt: TGTGTCAGCAGCGTACACGGGGGCGGTGGAAACACCATATATTTT; CDR3aa: CVSSVHGGGGNTIYF
abundance: few; j_gene: TRBJ2-5; d_gene: .; v_gene: TRBV20-1; CDR3nt: TGCAGTGCTAGTTTTGAGAGAGCACATCAAGAGACCCAGTACTTC; CDR3aa: CSASFERAHQETQYF
abundance: many; j_gene: TRBJ1-6; d_gene: .; v_gene: TRBV7-9; CDR3nt: TGTGCCAGCAGCTTAGCGGGTTCACCCCTCCACTTT; CDR3aa: CASSLAGSPLHF
abundance: few; j_gene: TRBJ1-5; d_gene: .; v_gene: TRBV7-9; CDR3nt: TGTGCCAGCAGTTCCGGGGCAAGCCAGCCCCAGCATTTT; CDR3aa: CASSSGASQPQHF
abundance: .; j_gene: TRBJ2-7; d_gene: .; v_gene: TRBV7-2; CDR3nt: TGTGCCAGCAGCCCGCCAGGGCATCACTACGAGCAGTACTTC; CDR3aa: CASSPPGHHYEQYF
abundance: .; j_gene: TRBJ2-3; d_gene: .; v_gene: TRBV5-1; CDR3nt: TGCGCCAGCAGCTTGGGGGAGAGTGATACGCAGTATTTT; CDR3aa: CASSLGESDTQYF
abundance: many; j_gene: TRBJ2-2; d_gene: TRBD1; v_gene: TRBV10-3; CDR3nt: TGTGCCATCAGTGAGTCTAAGACAGGGGTGAACACCGGGGAGCTGTTTTTT; CDR3aa: CAISESKTGVNTGELFF
abundance: many; j_gene: TRBJ1-4; d_gene: TRBD1; v_gene: TRBV20-1; CDR3nt: TGCAGTGCTAGGGGCGGGACAGGGGAAAAACTGTTTTTT; CDR3aa: CSARGGTGEKLFF
abundance: .; j_gene: TRBJ2-1; d_gene: TRBD1; v_gene: TRBV29-1; CDR3nt: TGCAGCGTCGCTAGCTCCGGGACAGGGAACGGGGTGGGCTTGCTTGAGCAGTTCTTC; CDR3aa: CSVASSGTGNGVGLLEQFF
abundance: .; j_gene: TRBJ1-5; d_gene: TRBD1; v_gene: TRBV3-1; CDR3nt: TGTGCCAGCAGCCTAGGCAGGGGGCGAGATCAGCCCCAGCATTTT; CDR3aa: CASSLGRGRDQPQHF
abundance: few; j_gene: TRBJ2-4; d_gene: TRBD1; v_gene: TRBV7-8; CDR3nt: TGTGCCAGCAGCAACAGGGGTCCCAAAAACATTCAGTACTTC; CDR3aa: CASSNRGPKNIQYF
abundance: many; j_gene: TRBJ2-5; d_gene: TRBD1; v_gene: TRBV20-1; CDR3nt: TGCAGTGCTAGTAAAACCTCGACAGGGGCGGTGGAGACCCAGTACTTC; CDR3aa: CSASKTSTGAVETQYF
abundance: .; j_gene: TRBJ2-5; d_gene: .; v_gene: TRBV7-7; CDR3nt: TGTGCCAGCAGCGTGGGCCATCGGGAGACCCAGTACTTC; CDR3aa: CASSVGHRETQYF
abundance: many; j_gene: TRBJ2-7; d_gene: .; v_gene: TRBV28; CDR3nt: TGTGCCAGCAGTTTGTCGGGGGCCGCCTCCTACGAGCAGTACTTC; CDR3aa: CASSLSGAASYEQYF
abundance: .; j_gene: TRBJ2-3; d_gene: TRBD2; v_gene: TRBV5-1; CDR3nt: TGCGCCAGCAGTTCTGCCGGGACTAGCGGGTTGTCGAGCACAGATACGCAGTATTTT; CDR3aa: CASSSAGTSGLSSTDTQYF
abundance: few; j_gene: TRBJ1-4; d_gene: .; v_gene: TRBV2; CDR3nt: TGTGCCAGCAGTGAAGCCCGGACTGAAAAACTGTTTTTT; CDR3aa: CASSEARTEKLFF
abundance: many; j_gene: TRBJ1-2; d_gene: .; v_gene: TRBV4-1; CDR3nt: TGCGCCAGCAGCCAAGGTCAGGACATTGGGAGAAACACCTTC; CDR3aa: CASSQGQDIGRNTF
abundance: .; j_gene: TRBJ1-2; d_gene: .; v_gene: TRBV4-3; CDR3nt: TGCGCCAGCAGCCATCTCAGGGCAGATGGCTACACCTTC; CDR3aa: CASSHLRADGYTF
abundance: .; j_gene: TRBJ2-1; d_gene: .; v_gene: TRBV10-3; CDR3nt: TGTGCCATCACAAGCTACGGGGGACACAATGAGCAGTTCTTC; CDR3aa: CAITSYGGHNEQFF
abundance: many; j_gene: TRBJ2-1; d_gene: TRBD1; v_gene: TRBV6-5; CDR3nt: TGTGCCAGCAGAACGGGACAGGGGTACAATGAGCAGTTCTTC; CDR3aa: CASRTGQGYNEQFF
abundance: many; j_gene: TRBJ2-3; d_gene: TRBD2; v_gene: TRBV12-3/TRBV12-4; CDR3nt: TGTGCCAGCAGCCTTAGCGGGGGGGCAGGAGATACGCAGTATTTT; CDR3aa: CASSLSGGAGDTQYF
abundance: many; j_gene: TRBJ2-3; d_gene: .; v_gene: TRBV5-1; CDR3nt: TGCGCCAGCAGCTTGGTCGTTCGGGGGGCCGAGGATACGCAGTATTTT; CDR3aa: CASSLVVRGAEDTQYF
abundance: .; j_gene: TRBJ2-1; d_gene: .; v_gene: TRBV28; CDR3nt: TGTGCCAGCAGTTTTGTAAGAGACAACAATGAGCAGTTCTTC; CDR3aa: CASSFVRDNNEQFF
abundance: few; j_gene: TRBJ2-3; d_gene: TRBD1; v_gene: TRBV6-1; CDR3nt: TGTGCCGGCGGAAGACAGGGGCGGCATACGCAGTATTTT; CDR3aa: CAGGRQGRHTQYF
abundance: few; j_gene: TRBJ2-3; d_gene: TRBD2; v_gene: TRBV2; CDR3nt: TGTGCCAGCAGTTTGGTTAGGCTAGCGGAAACAGATACGCAGTATTTT; CDR3aa: CASSLVRLAETDTQYF
abundance: few; j_gene: TRBJ2-2; d_gene: TRBD1; v_gene: TRBV7-3; CDR3nt: TGTGCCAGCAGCTCCGGACAGGGACACACCGGGGAGCTGTTTTTT; CDR3aa: CASSSGQGHTGELFF
abundance: .; j_gene: TRBJ2-2; d_gene: .; v_gene: TRBV18; CDR3nt: TGTGCCAGCTCAACGGGACGGAACACCGGGGAGCTGTTTTTT; CDR3aa: CASSTGRNTGELFF
abundance: many; j_gene: TRBJ2-4; d_gene: .; v_gene: TRBV27; CDR3nt: TGTGCCAGCAGTTTATTCATCCCGGGACAATCCAACATTCAGTACTTC; CDR3aa: CASSLFIPGQSNIQYF
abundance: many; j_gene: TRBJ1-1; d_gene: .; v_gene: TRBV29-1; CDR3nt: TGCACGGCACGGGGAGTTAACACTGAAGCTTTCTTT; CDR3aa: CTARGVNTEAFF
abundance: .; j_gene: TRBJ1-1; d_gene: TRBD1; v_gene: TRBV2; CDR3nt: TGTGCCAGCAGCCCGGGACAGGCCACTGAAGCTTTCTTT; CDR3aa: CASSPGQATEAFF
abundance: .; j_gene: TRBJ1-5; d_gene: .; v_gene: TRBV18; CDR3nt: TGTGCCAGCTCACCACCTGACCCCAGCGGGCCCCAGCATTTT; CDR3aa: CASSPPDPSGPQHF
abundance: few; j_gene: TRBJ2-7; d_gene: TRBD2; v_gene: TRBV3-1; CDR3nt: TGTGCCAGCAGCCAAGTGACTAGCGGAATCCCCTACGAGCAGTACTTC; CDR3aa: CASSQVTSGIPYEQYF
abundance: few; j_gene: TRBJ2-5; d_gene: TRBD2; v_gene: TRBV20-1; CDR3nt: TGCAGTGCTAGAGTAGCGGGGGTGGAGACCCAGTACTTC; CDR3aa: CSARVAGVETQYF
abundance: .; j_gene: TRBJ1-1; d_gene: .; v_gene: TRBV29-1; CDR3nt: TGCAGCGTTCAGGTCCTGGGCACTGAAGCTTTCTTT; CDR3aa: CSVQVLGTEAFF
abundance: few; j_gene: TRBJ2-5; d_gene: .; v_gene: TRBV25-1; CDR3nt: TGTGCCAGCAGTGAACTGGGCGTCAGCGTCATCCAAGAGACCCAGTACTTC; CDR3aa: CASSELGVSVIQETQYF
abundance: .; j_gene: TRBJ1-3; d_gene: .; v_gene: TRBV7-9; CDR3nt: TGTGCCAGCAGCTCCCTCCCCCCTCCGGCGAACACCATATATTTT; CDR3aa: CASSSLPPPANTIYF
abundance: many; j_gene: TRBJ1-5; d_gene: TRBD1; v_gene: TRBV2; CDR3nt: TGTGCCAGCAGTCCGGACAGGGAGGGTCAGCCCCAGCATTTT; CDR3aa: CASSPDREGQPQHF
abundance: .; j_gene: TRBJ2-6; d_gene: .; v_gene: TRBV7-9; CDR3nt: TGTGCCAGCAGCTTATTCTCTGGGGCCAACGTCCTGACTTTC; CDR3aa: CASSLFSGANVLTF
abundance: few; j_gene: TRBJ2-2; d_gene: .; v_gene: TRBV9; CDR3nt: TGTGCCAGCAGCGTAACGGACTTTGCCGGGGAGCTGTTTTTT; CDR3aa: CASSVTDFAGELFF
abundance: few; j_gene: TRBJ2-7; d_gene: TRBD1; v_gene: TRBV6-5; CDR3nt: TGTGCCAGCAGTTACCGACGTATCGGGACAGGGACCTACGAGCAGTACTTC; CDR3aa: CASSYRRIGTGTYEQYF
abundance: many; j_gene: TRBJ1-2; d_gene: .; v_gene: TRBV18; CDR3nt: TGTGCCAGCTCACCTGAATTGCAGAGAGTATATGGCTACACCTTC; CDR3aa: CASSPELQRVYGYTF
abundance: .; j_gene: TRBJ2-3; d_gene: TRBD1; v_gene: TRBV6-6; CDR3nt: TGTGCCAGCAGTTTCCGGGACAGGGGTCAATACACAGATACGCAGTATTTT; CDR3aa: CASSFRDRGQYTDTQYF
abundance: few; j_gene: TRBJ2-2; d_gene: .; v_gene: TRBV7-2; CDR3nt: TGTGCCAGCAGCCAACAAGGAGCCACCGGGGAGCTGTTTTTT; CDR3aa: CASSQQGATGELFF
abundance: few; j_gene: TRBJ2-1; d_gene: .; v_gene: TRBV20-1; CDR3nt: TGCAGTGCTAGTGGTTACAATGAGCAGTTCTTC; CDR3aa: CSASGYNEQFF
abundance: few; j_gene: TRBJ1-3; d_gene: .; v_gene: TRBV10-3; CDR3nt: TGTGCCATCAGCGGGACACTTGAAAACACCATATATTTT; CDR3aa: CAISGTLENTIYF
abundance: few; j_gene: TRBJ1-2; d_gene: .; v_gene: TRBV3-1; CDR3nt: TGTGCCAGCAGCCATGAGGATCGCGGCTACACCTTC; CDR3aa: CASSHEDRGYTF
abundance: few; j_gene: TRBJ2-3; d_gene: .; v_gene: TRBV20-1; CDR3nt: TGCAGTGCTCCGGGCGAGATCACAGATACGCAGTATTTT; CDR3aa: CSAPGEITDTQYF
abundance: few; j_gene: TRBJ2-2; d_gene: TRBD1; v_gene: TRBV7-9; CDR3nt: TGTGCCAGCAGCATCGGGACAGGGGGCTTCGTCGGGGAGCTGTTTTTT; CDR3aa: CASSIGTGGFVGELFF
abundance: few; j_gene: TRBJ2-2; d_gene: .; v_gene: TRBV7-2; CDR3nt: TGTGCCAGCATCCGCTCATCTGCGGGGACCGGGGAGCTGTTTTTT; CDR3aa: CASIRSSAGTGELFF
abundance: few; j_gene: TRBJ2-7; d_gene: TRBD2; v_gene: TRBV27; CDR3nt: TGTGCCAGCAGTTTCCTCCGGACTAGTCCCTCCTACGAGCAGTACTTC; CDR3aa: CASSFLRTSPSYEQYF